One and the same sample provided the 27 T cell receptor beta chains below, sequenced in a study of Ad26.COV2.S vaccination and SARS-CoV-2 variants. The treatment is: 15 to 20 received Ad26.COV2.S at low or high dose, single or two shots; 5 received placebo; per-sample allocation not given. Day 63 after the first vaccine or placebo injection was the time point for sampling. Sequencing was performed with immunoSEQ multiplex PCR; in TCRdb, only in-frame clones are kept and a portion is missing. In the table there are hundreds of thousands of clones, roughly 90% of which are singletons. Sequenced here: peripheral blood, sampled in a trial of Ad26.COV2.S vaccine versus placebo. The receptors stem from a person between 18 and 65 years old who received the Ad26.COV2.S COVID-19 vaccine or a placebo.

This chain connects TRBV11-2 to TRBJ2-7; D gene unclear. The CDR3 is made up of 15 amino acids. Germline lookup yields CDR1 SGHAT and CDR2 FQNNGV. Trimming pared 0 bases from V and 2 bases from J, leaving 11 bases between. In DNA, the CDR3 is TGTGCCAGCAGCTTAGATACGGGCGGCGCCTACGAGCAGTACTTC. This gives the protein CASSLDTGGAYEQYF.

The chain combines TRBV10-1 with TRBJ2-5; 9 bases are a match to TRBD1. Germline CDR1 reads WNHNN; CDR2 reads SYGVQD (reference sequence). The junction had 4 bases not matched to a gene; V was cut back by 4 bases and J by 4 bases. The CDR3 loop spans 14 amino acids. The CDR3 loop is CASSAGTGRETQYF. The CDR3 DNA sequence: TGCGCCAGCAGTGCCGGGACAGGGCGAGAGACCCAGTACTTC.

The J gene is TRBJ2-3, the V gene TRBV7-2; 9 nucleotides line up with TRBD2. Trimming took 5 bases from V and 6 from J; bases not matched to a gene: 12. CDR3 size: 16 residues. Germline V lookup: CDR1 SGHTA, CDR2 FQGNSA. The CDR3 nucleotides read TGTGCCAGCAGCCCCCAACCTTGGACTAGCGCTGATACGCAGTATTTT. Its protein product is CASSPQPWTSADTQYF.

The rearrangement joins TRBV27 to TRBJ2-7; TRBD1 aligns across 10 bases. Trimming at V came to 6 bases and at J to 7 bases, leaving 9 bases not matched to a gene. Germline V lookup: CDR1 MNHEY, CDR2 SMNVEV (reference sequence). CDR3 length: 14 amino acids. CDR3 in amino acids: CASSPTGQGLEQYF. The CDR3 DNA sequence: TGTGCCAGCAGCCCTACGGGACAGGGGCTAGAGCAGTACTTC.

The chain uses TRBV20-1 and TRBJ1-2; TRBD1 is a possible D gene (5 bases). The length of the CDR3 is 11 residues. CDR1 is DFQATT, CDR2 SNEGSKA, per germline (reference sequence). The CDR3: CSRGVFYGYTF. CDR3 nucleotide sequence: TGCAGCCGGGGGGTGTTCTATGGCTACACCTTC.

The chain joins TRBV5-4 to TRBJ2-1; possible D gene TRBD1, 5 bases. V was cut by 1 base and J by 9 bases, with 8 bases left in between. Germline V gene data show CDR1 as SGHNT and CDR2 as YYREEE (reference sequence). The CDR3 spans 12 residues. CDR3 sequence: CASSLRQTEQFF. CDR3 nucleotides: TGTGCCAGCAGCTTGAGACAGACTGAGCAGTTCTTC. Variable domain in full (rest from reference TRBV5-4 and TRBJ2-1): ETGVTQSPTHLIKTRGQQVTLRCSSQSGHNTVSWYQQALGQGPQFIFQYYREEENGRGNFPPRFSGLQFPNYSSELNVNALELDDSALYLCASSLRQTEQFFGPGTRLTVL.

V gene TRBV29-1 combines with J gene TRBJ2-4, with 12 positions matching TRBD2. This CDR3 comprises 15 residues. V was clipped by 4 bases and J by 6 bases; unmatched bases: 7. Germline V CDR1 and CDR2: SQVTM, ANQGSEA. The CDR3 sequence: CSVASLAGGGNIQYF. The CDR3 coding sequence is TGCAGCGTTGCCTCACTAGCGGGGGGTGGAAACATTCAGTACTTC.

The chain joins TRBV6-6 to TRBJ1-5; possibly TRBD1 for D (6 bases). Trimming shortened V by 4 bases and J by 2 bases, and 12 bases separated the two germline ends. The CDR3 sequence is 15 residues long. Per germline, CDR1 MNHNY and CDR2 SVGAGI (reference sequence). The DNA for the CDR3 is TGTGCCAGCAGTTCCACCAAGGGGGGCAATCAGCCCCAGCATTTT. Protein: CASSSTKGGNQPQHF.

The gene calls are TRBV5-1 and TRBJ2-2; a weak D match, TRBD2 (6 bases). V lost 0 bases and J lost 1, with 7 bases in between. Germline assignment: CDR1 SGHRS and CDR2 YFSETQ. The CDR3 runs to 15 residues. The CDR3 loop reads CASSLGTKNTGELFF. CDR3 DNA sequence: TGCGCCAGCAGCTTGGGGACTAAGAACACCGGGGAGCTGTTTTTT. Full variable domain (rest looked up from reference TRBV5-1 and TRBJ2-2): KAGVTQTPRYLIKTRGQQVTLSCSPISGHRSVSWYQQTPGQGLQFLFEYFSETQRNKGNFPGRFSGRQFSNSRSEMNVSTLELGDSALYLCASSLGTKNTGELFFGEGSRLTVL.

V usage is TRBV6-2 or TRBV6-3 and J usage is TRBJ2-5; 9 bases fit TRBD2. Germline V gives CDR1 MNHEY, CDR2 SVGEGT. J gave up 2 bases and V 9 bases, and 4 bases lay outside the gene matches. This CDR3 region has 13 residues. Here the CDR3 reads CASSGGDQETQYF. CDR3 nucleotide sequence: TGTGCCAGTAGCGGGGGAGATCAAGAGACCCAGTACTTC.

V and J are TRBV5-4 and TRBJ2-5; 7 bases match TRBD1. Germline V lookup: CDR1 SGHNT, CDR2 YYREEE (reference sequence). V was clipped by 5 bases and J by 9 bases; unmatched bases: 13. The CDR3 extends over 14 amino acids. The CDR3 is CASRQVPVTGAQYF. The CDR3, as DNA: TGTGCCAGCAGACAAGTCCCGGTTACAGGGGCCCAGTACTTC.

This clone has a single count. CDR3 bases: TGTGCCAGCAGTTACCGAAGGACCTCGTGGGTCAATGAGCAGTTCTTC. Translation gives CASSYRRTSWVNEQFF. This chain links TRBV6-5 with TRBJ2-1; D is uncertain. This CDR3 has 16 amino acids. In germline, CDR1 is MNHEY, CDR2 SVGAGI. With 2 bases removed from V and 6 bases from J, the gap between germline ends came to 17 bases.

This chain joins TRBV23-1 and TRBJ2-1; D is unclear. TRBV23-1 falls under the ORF class, with uncertain function. The length of the CDR3 is 16 residues. V was shortened by 6 bases and J by 6 bases, with 21 bases between the two germline ends. The CDR3 spells CASRRKTAGPVNEQFF. CDR3 nucleotides: TGCGCCAGCAGACGAAAAACGGCAGGACCTGTCAATGAGCAGTTCTTC.

The chain carries TRBV29-1 and TRBJ1-2, with no clear D. Germline CDR1 SQVTM, CDR2 ANQGSEA. Trimming stripped 6 bases from V and 2 bases from J, with 10 bases between. This CDR3 has 12 amino acids. The CDR3 loop reads CSVLSRNYGYTF. CDR3 DNA: TGCAGCGTCCTATCGCGGAACTATGGCTACACCTTC.

The rearrangement joins TRBV3-1 (or the pseudogene TRBV3-2) to TRBJ2-1; D may be TRBD2 (5 bases). In germline, CDR1 is LGHDT, CDR2 YNNKEL (reference sequence). V lost 0 bases to trimming and J lost 8 bases, with 14 bases between them. CDR3 size: 15 residues. The CDR3 nucleotides read TGTGCCAGCAGCCAAGATCTTGGGATAGCGTATGAGCAGTTCTTC. Protein: CASSQDLGIAYEQFF.

CDR3 nucleotides: TGTGCCAGCAGCCCGCCGACTAGCGGGGACTCCTACGAGCAGTACTTC. Residues: CASSPPTSGDSYEQYF. The chain joins TRBV4-2 to TRBJ2-7; TRBD2 agrees at 11 bases. Germline trimming cut 4 bases from V and 0 bases from J; bases unmatched to any gene: 5. The length of the CDR3 is 16 residues. Germline V CDR1 and CDR2: LGHNA, YNFKEQ.

The chain employs TRBV9 and TRBJ1-3; D might be TRBD1 (5 bases). With 4 bases removed from V and 8 bases from J, the gap between germline ends came to 16 bases. This CDR3 is built from 14 residues. Germline values: CDR1 SGDLS, CDR2 YYNGEE. The CDR3 sequence: CASSPRRGTHTIYF. In nucleotides, the CDR3 is TGTGCCAGCAGCCCCCGAAGGGGCACGCACACCATATATTTT.

The chain carries TRBV9 and TRBJ2-1; D is possibly TRBD2 (6 bases). V was cut by 0 bases and J by 7 bases, with 11 bases left in between. Germline CDR1 and CDR2: SGDLS and YYNGEE. The CDR3 is made up of 14 amino acids. In DNA, the CDR3 is TGTGCCAGCAGCGTAGGCGGGGTTGAAAATGAGCAGTTCTTC. As protein: CASSVGGVENEQFF.

The chain links TRBV7-8 to TRBJ1-1; 7 nucleotides match TRBD1. The CDR3 spans 15 residues. Germline values: CDR1 SGHVS, CDR2 FQNEAQ. Unmatched junction bases numbered 11, after V lost 2 bases and J lost 8 bases. The CDR3 sequence is CASSLTGQAGAEAFF. The CDR3 DNA sequence: TGTGCCAGCAGCTTAACAGGACAGGCTGGGGCCGAAGCTTTCTTT.

The V and J genes are TRBV27 and TRBJ2-3, with D perhaps matching TRBD2 (7 bases). Between the trimmed V and J ends, which lost 0 bases and 5 bases, there was a span of 18 bases. CDR1 MNHEY and CDR2 SMNVEV come from the germline V gene (reference sequence). The CDR3 runs 17 residues. The CDR3 loop reads CASSLSRAGGQGDTQYF. In nucleotides, the CDR3 is TGTGCCAGCAGTTTATCGAGGGCCGGGGGGCAGGGAGATACGCAGTATTTT.

The genes are TRBV7-2 and TRBJ1-5; TRBD1 aligns across 8 bases. Germline V gives CDR1 SGHTA, CDR2 FQGNSA. V dropped 0 bases and J dropped 2; count of bases not matched to a gene: 6. The CDR3 loop spans 17 amino acids. The CDR3 protein is CASSLASGGRGNQPQHF. Written as DNA, the CDR3 is TGTGCCAGCAGCTTAGCCTCAGGGGGCCGGGGCAATCAGCCCCAGCATTTT.

The V and J genes are TRBV4-2 and TRBJ1-1; D is possibly TRBD1 (6 bases). V dropped 2 bases and J dropped 1 base, with 17 bases sitting between them. Per germline, CDR1 LGHNA and CDR2 YNFKEQ. The CDR3 covers 17 residues. The CDR3 DNA reads as TGTGCCAGCAGCCAACCTCTGTGGGGGCCGCAGAACACTGAAGCTTTCTTT. It is translated as CASSQPLWGPQNTEAFF.

The chain carries TRBV6-5 and TRBJ1-2; 7 nucleotides match TRBD1. Unmatched junction bases numbered 8, after V lost 3 bases and J lost 7 bases. There are 14 residues in the CDR3. Germline V gene sequence: CDR1 MNHEY, CDR2 SVGAGI. CDR3 protein: CASSYQKGASGYTF. DNA of the CDR3: TGTGCCAGCAGTTATCAAAAGGGGGCTAGTGGCTACACCTTC.

The chain uses TRBV5-4 and TRBJ2-1; possibly TRBD2 for D (5 bases). The CDR3 has 14 residues. V was trimmed by 0 bases and J by 5 bases, leaving 9 bases between them. Germline V lookup: CDR1 SGHNT, CDR2 YYREEE (reference sequence). DNA for the CDR3: TGTGCCAGCAGCTTGGAGGACTGGAACAATGAGCAGTTCTTC. Residues: CASSLEDWNNEQFF.

V usage is TRBV12-3 or TRBV12-4 and J usage is TRBJ1-1, with unresolved D. The length of the CDR3 is 12 residues. Trimming pared 1 base from V and 4 bases from J, leaving 4 bases between. The chain's CDR3 is CASSLVSTEAFF. In DNA, the CDR3 is TGTGCCAGCAGTTTAGTAAGCACTGAAGCTTTCTTT.

The chain carries TRBV6-5 and TRBJ1-1; perhaps TRBD1 as D (5 bases). V gave up 6 bases and J gave up 11 bases, with 22 bases separating them. Germline CDR1 is MNHEY and CDR2 is SVGAGI. The CDR3 loop spans 14 amino acids. The CDR3 nucleotides are TGTGCCAGCAGGTCCTCGGGGGTAGGAAGATCGGCTTTCTTT. This encodes CASRSSGVGRSAFF.

The chain combines TRBV27 with TRBJ1-6; 9 nucleotides line up with TRBD1. Germline values: CDR1 MNHEY, CDR2 SMNVEV (reference sequence). CDR3 length: 14 amino acids. V gave up 8 bases and J gave up 7 bases; unmatched junction bases: 6. CDR3 sequence reads: CASATQGANSPLHF. In DNA form, the CDR3 reads TGTGCCAGCGCGACACAGGGGGCCAATTCACCCCTCCACTTT.